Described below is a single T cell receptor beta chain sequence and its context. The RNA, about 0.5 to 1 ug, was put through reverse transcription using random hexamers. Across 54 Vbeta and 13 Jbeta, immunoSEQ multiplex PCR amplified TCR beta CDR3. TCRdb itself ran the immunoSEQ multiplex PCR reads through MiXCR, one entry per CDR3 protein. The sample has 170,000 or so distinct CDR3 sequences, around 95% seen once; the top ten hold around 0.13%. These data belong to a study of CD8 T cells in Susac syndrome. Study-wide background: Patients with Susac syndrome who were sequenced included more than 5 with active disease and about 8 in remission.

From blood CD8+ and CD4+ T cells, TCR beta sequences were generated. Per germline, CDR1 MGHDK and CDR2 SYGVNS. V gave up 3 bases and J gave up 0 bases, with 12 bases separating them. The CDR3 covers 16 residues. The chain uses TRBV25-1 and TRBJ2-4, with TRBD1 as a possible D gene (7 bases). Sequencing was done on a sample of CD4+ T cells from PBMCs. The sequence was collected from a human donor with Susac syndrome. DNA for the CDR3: TGTGCCAGCAGTGAGGAGGGGGCGGAAGCCAAAAACATTCAGTACTTC. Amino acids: CASSEEGAEAKNIQYF.